Each of the 8 T cell receptor beta chains below was sequenced from the same sample in a study of cytomegalovirus exposure and HLA in healthy donors. 13 Jbeta primers and 60 Vbeta primers were used for the PCR. Clones were sequenced by immunoSEQ multiplex PCR, and TCRdb holds only the in-frame ones, with some missing. The sample holds under 150,000 clones; around three quarters are singletons and the top ten take approximately 1.7%. The specimen was PBMCs. Every receptor here comes from a woman aged 45-59 years in good health and CMV-seronegative.

A few counts support this clone. This chain uses TRBV5-3 with TRBJ1-3; 8 bases line up with TRBD1. TRBV5-3 is given ORF status, its function remaining uncertain. The ends lost 5 bases at V and 0 bases at J; junction bases unmatched: 13. The CDR3 extends over 18 amino acids. Here the CDR3 DNA reads TGTGCCAGAAGGCGCGGGACAGGATCGATTAGCTCTGGAAACACCATATATTTT. Translation gives CARRRGTGSISSGNTIYF.

The V and J genes are TRBV6-1 and TRBJ1-3; TRBD1 matches 7 bases. Germline CDR1 is MNHNS and CDR2 is SASEGT. The CDR3 spans 16 residues. Germline trimming cut 3 bases from V and 0 bases from J; bases unmatched to any gene: 5. Here the CDR3 DNA reads TGTGCCAGCAGTGAGACAGGGCCCCACTCTGGAAACACCATATATTTT. Protein sequence: CASSETGPHSGNTIYF.

The chain links TRBV19 to TRBJ2-4; D gene unclear. This CDR3 is 15 amino acids long. V gave up 5 bases and J gave up 8 bases, with 19 bases separating them. Germline values: CDR1 LNHDA, CDR2 SQIVND (reference sequence). CDR3 in DNA: TGTGCCAGTAGTGCCCAGACTCCCGGCAATGACATTCAGTACTTC. Translation gives CASSAQTPGNDIQYF.

This sequence joins TRBV9 and TRBJ2-3; maybe TRBD1 (6 bases). V was pared by 0 bases and J by 2 bases, with 13 bases between. Germline loops: CDR1 SGDLS, CDR2 YYNGEE. This CDR3 contains 16 residues. CDR3 coding DNA: TGTGCCAGCAGCGTAGAGGCAGGGGCTATCACAGATACGCAGTATTTT. As protein: CASSVEAGAITDTQYF.

V is TRBV19 and J is TRBJ1-2; TRBD1 matches at 7 bases. There are 12 residues in the CDR3. V dropped 3 bases and J dropped 7; count of bases not matched to a gene: 2. Per germline, CDR1 LNHDA and CDR2 SQIVND (reference sequence). The CDR3, as DNA: TGTGCCAGTAGTATTAACAGGGGTGGCTACACCTTC. It specifies CASSINRGGYTF.

CDR3 coding DNA: TGCGCCAGCAGTGAGAAGGGACAGGGGGCTGGTGTAAGCAATCAGCCCCAGCATTTT. It specifies CASSEKGQGAGVSNQPQHF. The chain uses TRBV10-2 and TRBJ1-5; 12 nucleotides agree with TRBD1. Germline CDR1 and CDR2: WSHSY and SAAADI. This CDR3 contains 19 residues. V trimming: 2 bases; J trimming: 1 base; junction bases outside the gene matches: 9.

This clone came up a few times. This chain joins TRBV4-2 and TRBJ2-3, with TRBD2 matching over 13 bases. CDR1 is LGHNA and CDR2 is YNFKEQ in the germline V gene. Germline trimming cut 4 bases from V and 1 base from J; bases unmatched to any gene: 8. The CDR3 extends over 18 amino acids. CDR3 loop: CASSPLAGGPEGTDTQYF. The CDR3 DNA is TGTGCCAGCAGCCCACTAGCGGGAGGGCCTGAGGGCACAGATACGCAGTATTTT.

The rearrangement uses TRBV7-3 and TRBJ1-2, with 9 bases fitting TRBD1. Germline lookup yields CDR1 SGHTA and CDR2 FQGTGA. V gave up 2 bases and J gave up 4 bases; unmatched junction bases: 5. The CDR3 is 15 residues long. This chain's CDR3 is CASSLQTGGAYGYTF. The CDR3 nucleotides are TGTGCCAGCAGCTTACAGACAGGGGGGGCCTATGGCTACACCTTC.